This T cell receptor (beta chain) was sequenced in a study of early T cells in non-severe SARS-CoV-2 infection. On the study more broadly: Sequencing input comprised bulk RNA from unsorted whole blood; chain pairing was not available. Overall study findings and caveats: VDJdb-based annotation leaned toward anti-spike CD8 responses and missed private and CD4 specificities.

A few counts support this clonotype. The antigen remains unidentified. Individually, cDNA molecules had unique molecular identifiers attached to them. One entry per CDR3 protein results from TCRdb running MiXCR on the 5' RACE reads. This table holds about 110,000 distinct CDR3 sequences, about 12% found once. The receptor comes from an adult who was a healthcare worker with PCR-confirmed SARS-CoV-2 infection or an uninfected control (not recorded which). The input for sequencing was whole blood, taken at baseline.

CDR3 residues: CASGSGVVYNEQFF. In DNA form, the CDR3 reads TGTGCCAGCGGCTCAGGGGTCGTCTACAATGAGCAGTTCTTC. V gene TRBV27 combines with J gene TRBJ2-1, with D maybe TRBD1 (6 bases). Germline CDR1 is MNHEY and CDR2 is SMNVEV (reference sequence). The CDR3 length is 14 residues. V was shortened by 8 bases and J by 3 bases, with 14 bases between the two germline ends.